This TCR beta chain was documented in a study of control samples from healthy donors and cancer patients. The table came from immunoSEQ multiplex PCR; TCRdb's copy has only in-frame clones and leaves some out. The sample carries 100,000 to 150,000 clones, approximately 90% recorded once. Between the trimmed V and J ends, which lost 0 bases and 4 bases, there was a span of 5 bases. The CDR3 contains 13 residues. Germline CDR1 is LGHNA and CDR2 is YNFKEQ. The chain carries TRBV4-2 and TRBJ2-3; D is unresolved. Sequencing was carried out using blood. The TCR was taken from a woman aged 45-65 years in good health. The CDR3 loop is CASSQETADTQYF. In nucleotides, the CDR3 is TGTGCCAGCAGCCAAGAAACCGCAGATACGCAGTATTTT.